One sample yielded the 28 T cell receptor beta chains listed below, sequenced in a study of blood T cell repertoires in COVID-19. This table comes from immunoSEQ multiplex PCR, and its TCRdb copy is limited to in-frame clones, with some not included. This sample has over 100,000 clones, with around 80% found just once. The sample was peripheral blood. All receptors come from a woman in her seventies with acute or convalescent COVID-19.

The V call is TRBV7-3, the J call TRBJ2-5, with D possibly TRBD1 on 5 matching bases. The CDR3 runs to 16 residues. Germline V CDR1 and CDR2: SGHTA, FQGTGA. V lost 3 bases and J lost 5, with 19 bases in between. This chain's CDR3 is CASSLLGRQGGETQYF. The CDR3 nucleotides are TGTGCCAGCAGCTTGCTCGGGCGGCAGGGTGGTGAGACCCAGTACTTC.

The chain employs TRBV5-1 and TRBJ1-1; D remains ambiguous. Trimming left V 2 bases short and J 2 bases short, with 10 bases between. Germline V lookup: CDR1 SGHRS, CDR2 YFSETQ. The CDR3 is 14 amino acids. CDR3 protein: CASSFGGGNTEAFF. In DNA form, the CDR3 reads TGCGCCAGCAGCTTTGGTGGCGGCAACACTGAAGCTTTCTTT.

The chain couples TRBV6-6 to TRBJ2-3; the match to TRBD2 covers 10 bases. V gave up 6 bases and J gave up 8 bases; unmatched junction bases: 11. Germline V lookup: CDR1 MNHNY, CDR2 SVGAGI (reference sequence). The CDR3 extends over 15 amino acids. This CDR3 is CASSLLAGTWGTQYF. The CDR3 region has the DNA TGTGCCAGCAGCCTACTAGCGGGGACTTGGGGTACGCAGTATTTT.

The chain's CDR3 is CASSWQGRETQYF. In DNA, the CDR3 is TGTGCCAGCAGTTGGCAGGGGCGGGAGACCCAGTACTTC. The rearrangement joins TRBV6-5 to TRBJ2-5; D might be TRBD1 (6 bases). V was cut by 4 bases and J by 5 bases, with 11 bases left in between. The CDR3 consists of 13 residues. Germline V gene sequence: CDR1 MNHEY, CDR2 SVGAGI.

The J gene is TRBJ1-5, the V gene TRBV5-1; D not certain. The CDR3 covers 13 residues. Trimming shortened V by 4 bases and J by 5 bases, and 10 bases separated the two germline ends. Per the germline V gene, CDR1 is SGHRS and CDR2 is YFSETQ. This CDR3 reads CASSLETDQPQHF. The CDR3 DNA is TGCGCCAGCAGCCTAGAGACGGATCAGCCCCAGCATTTT. The full variable domain, completed using reference TRBV5-1 and TRBJ1-5, is KAGVTQTPRYLIKTRGQQVTLSCSPISGHRSVSWYQQTPGQGLQFLFEYFSETQRNKGNFPGRFSGRQFSNSRSEMNVSTLELGDSALYLCASSLETDQPQHFGDGTRLSIL.

The genes are TRBV7-8 and TRBJ1-5, with 12 nucleotides matching TRBD1. Unmatched junction bases numbered 13, after V lost 6 bases and J lost 7 bases. Germline loops: CDR1 SGHVS, CDR2 FQNEAQ. The CDR3 totals 17 residues. The CDR3 DNA sequence: TGTGCCAGCAGTCACCTACCGGGACAGGGGGCGCGGCAGCCCCAGCATTTT. Its protein product is CASSHLPGQGARQPQHF.

The chain carries TRBV7-8 and TRBJ1-5, with 10 bases lining up with TRBD1. The CDR3 covers 16 residues. V trimming: 5 bases; J trimming: 1 base; junction bases outside the gene matches: 5. In germline, CDR1 is SGHVS, CDR2 FQNEAQ. The CDR3 spells CASSERQGASNQPQHF. In DNA form, the CDR3 reads TGTGCCAGCAGCGAGAGACAGGGGGCAAGCAATCAGCCCCAGCATTTT.

The table lists this clone with a count of one. This chain uses TRBV5-4 with TRBJ2-7, with 10 nucleotides matching TRBD1. The CDR3 covers 14 residues. V dropped 0 bases and J dropped 6; count of bases not matched to a gene: 3. CDR1 SGHNT and CDR2 YYREEE come from the germline V gene (reference sequence). CDR3 DNA: TGTGCCAGCAGCTTGGGACAGGGGGCTAGCGAGCAGTACTTC. This encodes CASSLGQGASEQYF.

This sequence joins TRBV6-2 or TRBV6-3 and TRBJ2-5; 8 bases are shared with TRBD2. Germline trimming cut 5 bases from V and 7 bases from J; bases unmatched to any gene: 9. The CDR3 has 14 amino acids. Looked up from germline, CDR1 is MNHEY and CDR2 is SVGEGT. CDR3 residues: CASSPGGLVGTQYF. The CDR3 DNA follows: TGTGCCAGCAGTCCGGGGGGACTAGTAGGGACCCAGTACTTC.

The chain uses TRBV30 and TRBJ2-3; the D gene is possibly TRBD2 (6 bases). CDR3 length: 16 amino acids. Trimming shortened V by 5 bases and J by 0 bases, and 18 bases separated the two germline ends. Germline loops: CDR1 GTSNPN, CDR2 SVGIG (reference sequence). The CDR3 bases are TGTGCCTGGGACGTAAGGGCGGGAAGGAGCACAGATACGCAGTATTTT. Its protein is CAWDVRAGRSTDTQYF.

The rearrangement uses TRBV11-2 and TRBJ2-5, with D perhaps matching TRBD1 (7 bases). Germline loops: CDR1 SGHAT, CDR2 FQNNGV. V dropped 6 bases and J dropped 5 bases, with 19 bases sitting between them. The CDR3 is made up of 15 amino acids. CDR3 loop: CASSQTGDSGETQYF. Written as DNA, the CDR3 is TGTGCCAGCAGTCAAACAGGGGACTCCGGGGAGACCCAGTACTTC.

The chain employs TRBV5-1 and TRBJ1-1; perhaps TRBD1 as D (6 bases). V lost 6 bases to trimming and J lost 3 bases, with 18 bases between them. The CDR3 loop spans 15 amino acids. CDR1 is SGHRS, CDR2 YFSETQ, per germline. CDR3 in amino acids: CASTSGGGGDTEAFF. CDR3 bases: TGCGCCAGCACCTCCGGGGGAGGGGGTGACACTGAAGCTTTCTTT.

The J gene is TRBJ2-3, the V gene TRBV5-4; D may be TRBD2 (6 bases). The CDR3 loop spans 13 amino acids. Trimming cost V 9 bases and J 3 bases, with 14 bases left between them. Germline CDR1 and CDR2: SGHNT and YYREEE (reference sequence). The DNA of the CDR3 is TGTGCCATTAGCGGTAGTGAAACAGATACGCAGTATTTT. Translation: CAISGSETDTQYF.

The chain links TRBV7-7 to TRBJ2-7, with 8 bases fitting TRBD1. J gave up 5 bases and V 5 bases, and 5 bases lay outside the gene matches. This CDR3 is built from 13 residues. Looked up from germline, CDR1 is SSHAT and CDR2 is FNYEAQ (reference sequence). CDR3 residues: CASSNGQGDEQYF. In nucleotides, the CDR3 is TGTGCCAGCAGCAACGGACAGGGAGACGAGCAGTACTTC.

J is TRBJ2-2 and V is TRBV30, with 8 bases aligning to TRBD2. With V trimmed by 3 bases and J by 6 bases, 9 bases remained unmatched. Germline loops: CDR1 GTSNPN, CDR2 SVGIG (reference sequence). The CDR3 runs 15 residues. CDR3 in DNA: TGTGCCTGGAGGCCGGGACTAGTGGGTTCCGGGGAGCTGTTTTTT. Amino acids: CAWRPGLVGSGELFF.

The chain joins TRBV4-1 to TRBJ2-3; TRBD2 agrees at 10 bases. This CDR3 has 17 amino acids. CDR1 MGHRA and CDR2 YSYEKL come from the germline V gene. Trimming at V came to 6 bases and at J to 5 bases, leaving 14 bases not matched to a gene. This CDR3 is CASRHTSGMGFRDTQYF. The CDR3 DNA follows: TGCGCCAGCAGACATACTAGCGGGATGGGGTTTCGAGATACGCAGTATTTT.

CDR3 loop: CASSFDRDYEQYF. CDR3 coding DNA: TGTGCCAGCAGCTTCGACAGGGACTACGAGCAGTACTTC. The V call is TRBV7-2, the J call TRBJ2-7; 7 bases are a match to TRBD1. Trimming cost V 3 bases and J 3 bases; bases outside gene matches: 2. Germline V lookup: CDR1 SGHTA, CDR2 FQGNSA. This CDR3 is built from 13 residues.

This rearrangement joins TRBV5-1 to TRBJ2-3, with TRBD2 identical over 8 bases. The V segment lost 0 bases and the J segment 6 bases; nucleotides outside the gene matches: 3. The CDR3 has 14 residues. The V gene's germline CDR1 is SGHRS and CDR2 YFSETQ. DNA of the CDR3: TGCGCCAGCAGCTTGGTAGCGGGATCGGATACGCAGTATTTT. This codes for CASSLVAGSDTQYF.

CDR3 bases: TGTGCCAGCTCACCGGGGATCGACAGGCCCTATGGCTACACCTTC. It specifies CASSPGIDRPYGYTF. The V and J genes are TRBV18 and TRBJ1-2; D perhaps matches TRBD1 (6 bases). Per the germline V gene, CDR1 is KGHSH and CDR2 is LQKENI. The CDR3 totals 15 residues. V gave up 3 bases and J gave up 4 bases, with 15 bases separating them.

In regard to this clone: Other DNA variants within this sample encode the same CDR3. The chain employs TRBV19 and TRBJ2-5; 14 nucleotides agree with TRBD2. V shed 5 bases, J shed 4 bases, and the junction held 3 bases outside the gene matches. The CDR3 is 15 residues long. Germline V CDR1 and CDR2: LNHDA, SQIVND (reference sequence). The CDR3 DNA reads TGTGCCAGTAGTCTGGGACTAGCGGGAGCAGAGACCCAGTACTTC. This translates into CASSLGLAGAETQYF.

The genes are TRBV4-1 and TRBJ1-1; D ambiguous. Per the germline V gene, CDR1 is MGHRA and CDR2 is YSYEKL. V lost 4 bases, J lost 2 bases, and 11 bases lay in between. This CDR3 is built from 14 residues. The CDR3 DNA reads as TGCGCCAGCAGCCCGTTATCCTCTAACACTGAAGCTTTCTTT. Its translation is CASSPLSSNTEAFF.

The V and J genes are TRBV28 and TRBJ1-1; perhaps TRBD1 as D (5 bases). The CDR3 is made up of 15 amino acids. Trimming left V 5 bases short and J 1 base short, with 14 bases between. Germline CDR1 reads MDHEN; CDR2 reads SYDVKM. The CDR3 bases are TGTGCCAGCAGTGCCCAACAGGCCTCGAACACTGAAGCTTTCTTT. Encoded protein: CASSAQQASNTEAFF.

This chain uses TRBV28 with TRBJ2-5, with D tentatively TRBD1 (6 bases). V was clipped by 4 bases and J by 3 bases, with 15 bases between them. The CDR3 covers 15 residues. Germline values: CDR1 MDHEN, CDR2 SYDVKM. The CDR3 loop is CASSSQGTREETQYF. CDR3 nucleotide sequence: TGTGCCAGCAGTTCTCAGGGGACCCGTGAAGAGACCCAGTACTTC.

The chain uses TRBV5-8 and TRBJ2-7; 7 bases are a match to TRBD1. V trimming: 1 base; J trimming: 10 bases; junction bases outside the gene matches: 8. The CDR3 loop spans 13 amino acids. CDR1 is SGHTS and CDR2 is YDEGEE in the germline V gene. CDR3 in DNA: TGTGCCAGCAGCTTGACCAGACAGGGAAGTCAGTACTTC. Its protein is CASSLTRQGSQYF.

This clone was seen a few times. The chain recombines TRBV7-9 with TRBJ2-2; weak D call: TRBD2 (5 bases). The CDR3 contains 14 residues. Trimming cost V 3 bases and J 6 bases, with 11 bases left between them. Germline CDR1 reads SEHNR; CDR2 reads FQNEAQ (reference sequence). The CDR3 sequence is CASSLGLASGELFF. DNA for the CDR3: TGTGCCAGCAGCTTGGGTCTAGCTTCCGGGGAGCTGTTTTTT.

The V gene is TRBV5-1, the J gene TRBJ2-1, with TRBD1 identical over 10 bases. Trimming cost V 4 bases and J 4 bases; bases outside gene matches: 5. The length of the CDR3 is 15 residues. Per the germline V gene, CDR1 is SGHRS and CDR2 is YFSETQ. This chain's CDR3 is CASSPGTGVYNEQFF. CDR3 sequence (DNA): TGCGCCAGCAGCCCCGGGACAGGGGTATACAATGAGCAGTTCTTC.

The rearrangement uses TRBV19 and TRBJ1-5, with 8 bases fitting TRBD1. CDR1 is LNHDA and CDR2 is SQIVND in the germline V gene (reference sequence). After removal of 5 bases from V and 0 bases from J, the junction contained 3 bases not matched to a gene. CDR3 size: 15 residues. Here the CDR3 reads CASSADRGSNQPQHF. The CDR3 DNA reads TGTGCCAGTAGTGCAGACAGGGGTAGCAATCAGCCCCAGCATTTT.

The CDR3 coding sequence is TGTGCCAGCAGCTTGGAAATGGCCGGGAAGCGACCTTTCTTT. It specifies CASSLEMAGKRPFF. V usage is TRBV5-6 and J usage is TRBJ1-1; D gene uncertain. V lost 0 bases and J lost 12, with 18 bases in between. Germline V gene sequence: CDR1 SGHDT, CDR2 YYEEEE. The CDR3 contains 14 residues.